This T cell receptor beta chain derives from a study of graft-versus-host responses after intestinal transplantation. Between the trimmed V and J ends, which lost 3 bases and 0 bases, there was a span of 20 bases. The CDR3 is made up of 18 amino acids. CDR1 and CDR2 from the germline V gene are SGHRS and YFSETQ. Data came from immunoSEQ multiplex PCR; TCRdb stores just in-frame clones and leaves some out. This table has about 15,000 clones, about 30% appearing once. Co-plated with 200,000 CFSE-labeled responder cells were 200,000 irradiated, violet-dye-labeled stimulator cells. The chain employs TRBV5-1 and TRBJ2-3; the D gene is possibly TRBD1 (6 bases). The sample was alloreactive CD8+ T cells from a mixed lymphocyte reaction culture, taken before intestinal transplant. Subset in this sample: CFSE-low proliferating T cells sorted from approximately 6-day pre-transplant mixed lymphocyte reaction (GvH or HvG direction). The sequence came from a human patient who received an intestinal transplant. CDR3 in amino acids: CASSWGQRGGPSTDTQYF. In DNA form, the CDR3 reads TGCGCCAGCAGCTGGGGTCAAAGAGGGGGACCTAGCACAGATACGCAGTATTTT.